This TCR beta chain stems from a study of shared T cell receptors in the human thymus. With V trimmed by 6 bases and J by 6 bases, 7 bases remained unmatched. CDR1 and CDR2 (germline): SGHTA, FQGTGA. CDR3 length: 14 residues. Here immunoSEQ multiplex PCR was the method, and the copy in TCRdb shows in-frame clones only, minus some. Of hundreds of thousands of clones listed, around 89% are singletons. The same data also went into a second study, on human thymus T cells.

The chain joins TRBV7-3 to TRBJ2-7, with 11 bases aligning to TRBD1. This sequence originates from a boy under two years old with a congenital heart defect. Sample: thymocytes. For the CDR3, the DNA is TGTGCCAGCAGTCCGACCGGGACAGGGGGCGAGCAGTACTTC. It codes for CASSPTGTGGEQYF.